This paragraph covers one T cell receptor beta chain sequence. The data were taken from a study of T cell responses to AZD1222 COVID-19 vaccine. Germline V lookup: CDR1 SNHLY, CDR2 FYNNEI. The CDR3 consists of 14 residues. Trimming took 5 bases from V and 3 from J, leaving 11 bases between them. This table comes from immunoSEQ multiplex PCR, and its TCRdb copy is limited to in-frame clones, with some not included. This table holds some 140,000 clones, over 85% found once. The sequences come from peripheral blood, collected on day 0 of AZD1222 vaccination. This chain connects TRBV2 to TRBJ1-3; perhaps TRBD1 as D (5 bases). This receptor was identified in an adult in good health. CDR3 coding DNA: TGTGCCAGCAGTCAAGGAGGGGTTGGAAACACCATATATTTT. Translating gives CASSQGGVGNTIYF.